Below are 25 T cell receptor beta chains sequenced from a single sample in a study of Ad26.COV2.S vaccination and SARS-CoV-2 variants. Libraries were prepared by immunoSEQ multiplex PCR; TCRdb keeps only in-frame clonotypes and omits some of them. Of about 320,000 clones in the sample, around four fifths were seen once. Treatment reported: 15 to 20 received Ad26.COV2.S at low or high dose, single or two shots; about 5 received placebo; per-sample allocation not given. Each sample was drawn 63 days after the first injection (of vaccine or placebo). The material sequenced was peripheral blood, taken in a trial of Ad26.COV2.S vaccine versus placebo. The receptors derive from a person aged 18-65 years who received the Ad26.COV2.S COVID-19 vaccine or a placebo.

The chain employs TRBV11-3 and TRBJ1-4; D gene uncertain. From germline, CDR1 is SGHNT and CDR2 YENEEA. The CDR3 covers 15 residues. Trimming took 5 bases from V and 7 from J, leaving 17 bases between them. The DNA of the CDR3 is TGTGCCAGCAGCGATTGGACCGACCGGGGTGAAAAACTGTTTTTT. It codes for CASSDWTDRGEKLFF.

The chain carries TRBV6-5 and TRBJ1-2; D might be TRBD1 (5 bases). V shed 6 bases and J shed 0 bases, with 11 bases lying between them. This CDR3 spans 14 amino acids. Germline CDR1 and CDR2: MNHEY and SVGAGI. The CDR3 sequence is CASRRTDTNYGYTF. CDR3 DNA sequence: TGTGCCAGCAGACGGACGGACACTAACTATGGCTACACCTTC.

The chain recombines TRBV3-1 (or the pseudogene TRBV3-2) with TRBJ1-2; D call uncertain. In germline, CDR1 is LGHDT, CDR2 YNNKEL (reference sequence). The CDR3 has 15 amino acids. V was pared by 0 bases and J by 7 bases, with 15 bases between. DNA of the CDR3: TGTGCCAGCAGCCAAGATATAACAGCCAGTCGTGGCTACACCTTC. Translated, it gives CASSQDITASRGYTF.

The chain recombines TRBV11-2 with TRBJ1-1; D is undetermined. The CDR3 runs to 10 residues. CDR1 is SGHAT and CDR2 is FQNNGV in the germline V gene. The V gene lost 3 bases and the J gene lost 7 bases, with 3 bases spanning the gap. CDR3 bases: TGTGCCAGCAGCTTTGTTGAAGCTTTCTTT. Residues: CASSFVEAFF.

V is TRBV3-1 (or the pseudogene TRBV3-2) and J is TRBJ1-2, with D maybe TRBD1 (6 bases). Germline values: CDR1 LGHDT, CDR2 YNNKEL (reference sequence). This CDR3 has 13 residues. The V end was cut by 6 bases, the J end by 7 bases, with 15 bases between. CDR3 sequence reads: CASRINRESGYTF. The CDR3 nucleotides are TGTGCCAGCAGAATCAACAGGGAAAGTGGCTACACCTTC.

V usage is TRBV5-1 and J usage is TRBJ2-5, with 13 positions matching TRBD2. Trimming at V came to 3 bases and at J to 2 bases, leaving 16 bases not matched to a gene. Germline V gene sequence: CDR1 SGHRS, CDR2 YFSETQ. The CDR3 covers 20 residues. The CDR3 here is CASSWDPVGLAGLKQETQYF. The CDR3 DNA follows: TGCGCCAGCAGCTGGGACCCGGTGGGACTAGCGGGACTCAAACAAGAGACCCAGTACTTC.

This clone was observed a single time. This rearrangement joins TRBV6-5 to TRBJ1-2, with TRBD1 as a possible D gene (6 bases). The V end was cut by 8 bases, the J end by 4 bases, with 14 bases between. The CDR3 length is 13 residues. The germline V gene encodes CDR1 MNHEY and CDR2 SVGAGI. The CDR3 DNA sequence: TGTGCCAGCTTAAGCTGGGGGGCCTATGGCTACACCTTC. This translates into CASLSWGAYGYTF.

The chain has TRBV6-5 and TRBJ2-7, with D perhaps matching TRBD1 (6 bases). The V and J ends lost 6 bases and 2 bases respectively, with 17 bases between them. From germline, CDR1 is MNHEY and CDR2 SVGAGI. The CDR3 has 15 amino acids. CDR3 DNA sequence: TGTGCCAGCAGGGCCCGACAGGAATTAACCTACGAGCAGTACTTC. Amino acids: CASRARQELTYEQYF.

The genes are TRBV2 and TRBJ2-5; D remains ambiguous. The CDR3 is 15 amino acids. Germline V gene lookup returns CDR1 SNHLY and CDR2 FYNNEI. Between the trimmed V and J ends, which lost 0 bases and 3 bases, there was a span of 11 bases. The DNA of the CDR3 is TGTGCCAGCAGTGAAGCGGAAGGGTGGGAAGAGACCCAGTACTTC. Translated, it gives CASSEAEGWEETQYF.

CDR3 residues: CASSLYGNSYNEQFF. Written as DNA, the CDR3 is TGTGCCAGCAGCTTATACGGAAACTCCTACAATGAGCAGTTCTTC. The chain employs TRBV11-2 and TRBJ2-1, with D unresolved. With 2 bases removed from V and 0 bases from J, the gap between germline ends came to 8 bases. Germline lookup yields CDR1 SGHAT and CDR2 FQNNGV. The CDR3 spans 15 residues.

The J gene is TRBJ1-2, the V gene TRBV4-2; D unresolved. V was trimmed by 4 bases and J by 1 base, leaving 13 bases between them. This CDR3 region has 15 residues. From germline, CDR1 is LGHNA and CDR2 YNFKEQ. This CDR3 reads CASSLSPAVNYGYTF. CDR3 bases: TGTGCCAGCAGCCTTAGTCCCGCAGTTAACTATGGCTACACCTTC.

This rearrangement joins TRBV28 to TRBJ2-3; D not resolved. Germline V gene sequence: CDR1 MDHEN, CDR2 SYDVKM. The CDR3 length is 15 residues. Between the trimmed V and J ends, which lost 6 bases and 1 base, there was a span of 14 bases. Here the CDR3 DNA reads TGTGCCAGCAGCTTACGGGTTGGGGGCACAGATACGCAGTATTTT. This codes for CASSLRVGGTDTQYF.

V is TRBV18 and J is TRBJ1-2; 10 nucleotides match TRBD1. The germline V gene encodes CDR1 KGHSH and CDR2 LQKENI. This CDR3 has 15 amino acids. With 5 bases clipped from V and 6 bases from J, the junction kept 9 bases outside the gene matches. This CDR3 is CASSFWTGGLDGYTF. The CDR3 nucleotides read TGTGCCAGCTCATTCTGGACAGGGGGATTAGATGGCTACACCTTC.

This CDR3 is CASSQDGERNVGNTQYF. CDR3 DNA sequence: TGTGCCAGCAGCCAAGACGGGGAGCGGAATGTGGGTAATACGCAGTATTTT. The J gene is TRBJ2-3, the V gene TRBV3-1 (or the pseudogene TRBV3-2); D possibly corresponds to TRBD2 (5 bases). V lost 0 bases, J lost 7 bases, and 20 bases lay in between. CDR3 length equals 17 residues. CDR1 LGHDT and CDR2 YNNKEL come from the germline V gene (reference sequence).

This rearrangement joins TRBV5-4 to TRBJ2-7; 10 positions agree with TRBD2. With 4 bases clipped from V and 3 bases from J, the junction kept 7 bases outside the gene matches. This CDR3 is built from 15 residues. CDR1 is SGHNT, CDR2 YYREEE, per germline (reference sequence). The CDR3, as DNA: TGTGCCAGCAGCCCCGGGACTAGCGAATACTACGAGCAGTACTTC. This gives the protein CASSPGTSEYYEQYF.

V gene TRBV12-3 or TRBV12-4 combines with J gene TRBJ2-1; D remains unclear. This CDR3 has 10 residues. V was clipped by 6 bases and J by 10 bases, with 7 bases between them. The CDR3 protein is CASRGIEQFF. For the CDR3, the DNA is TGTGCCAGCAGGGGAATCGAGCAGTTCTTC.

In this sample, this clone turned up a few times. The chain joins TRBV6-5 to TRBJ1-5, with D unclear. Trimming removed 6 bases from V and 0 bases from J, with 12 bases in between. Germline values: CDR1 MNHEY, CDR2 SVGAGI. The CDR3 spans 15 residues. This CDR3 reads CASRVSQDSNQPQHF. The CDR3 DNA is TGTGCCAGCAGAGTCAGCCAAGATAGCAATCAGCCCCAGCATTTT.

CDR3: CASISAASVIDYGYTF. CDR3 nucleotides: TGTGCCAGCATCTCTGCCGCTTCTGTTATTGACTATGGCTACACCTTC. The rearrangement uses TRBV28 and TRBJ1-2, with unresolved D. This CDR3 is built from 16 residues. CDR1 MDHEN and CDR2 SYDVKM come from the germline V gene. The V and J ends lost 7 bases and 3 bases respectively, with 21 bases between them.

Points on this clone: This sample includes further DNA sequences coding for the same CDR3. This chain joins TRBV19 and TRBJ2-6; maybe TRBD1 (5 bases). V gave up 1 base and J gave up 1 base, with 8 bases separating them. CDR3 length: 16 residues. The germline V gene encodes CDR1 LNHDA and CDR2 SQIVND (reference sequence). The CDR3 bases are TGTGCCAGTAGTATAGGGGGCGGATCTGGGGCCAACGTCCTGACTTTC. Translated, it gives CASSIGGGSGANVLTF. Complete variable domain (other parts from reference TRBV19 and TRBJ2-6): DGGITQSPKYLFRKEGQNVTLSCEQNLNHDAMYWYRQDPGQGLRLIYYSQIVNDFQKGDIAEGYSVSREKKESFPLTVTSAQKNPTAFYLCASSIGGGSGANVLTFGAGSRLTVL.

J is TRBJ2-7 and V is TRBV5-1; D possibly corresponds to TRBD1 (6 bases). Per germline, CDR1 SGHRS and CDR2 YFSETQ. Trimming shortened V by 3 bases and J by 2 bases, and 18 bases separated the two germline ends. There are 16 residues in the CDR3. CDR3 amino acids: CASSSTGQTPPYEQYF. CDR3 coding DNA: TGCGCCAGCAGCTCGACCGGACAGACCCCTCCCTACGAGCAGTACTTC.

This clone came up once. This sequence joins TRBV18 and TRBJ2-7; no reliable D call. The CDR3 runs to 14 residues. The germline V and J ends were trimmed by 4 bases and 5 bases, with 15 bases remaining between them. Germline V gene sequence: CDR1 KGHSH, CDR2 LQKENI. The CDR3 spells CASSRLALLDEQYF. Written as DNA, the CDR3 is TGTGCCAGCTCACGACTGGCGTTGCTCGACGAGCAGTACTTC.

This chain joins TRBV4-2 and TRBJ1-2; D possibly corresponds to TRBD1 (5 bases). The length of the CDR3 is 15 residues. The germline V gene has CDR1 LGHNA and CDR2 YNFKEQ. The V end lost 5 bases, the J end lost 8 bases, and 21 bases lay between the germline ends. The CDR3 spells CASSSWTQGGGGYTF. The DNA for the CDR3 is TGTGCCAGCAGCTCTTGGACGCAGGGCGGAGGCGGCTACACCTTC.

This clone was counted once. Other DNA sequences of this sample code for an identical CDR3. V gene TRBV28 combines with J gene TRBJ1-4; TRBD1 matches 7 bases. J lost 7 bases, V lost 3 bases, and 5 bases had no gene match. This CDR3 contains 14 residues. Germline assignment: CDR1 MDHEN and CDR2 SYDVKM. In DNA form, the CDR3 reads TGTGCCAGCAGTTTTCAGGGGGGCTCTGAAAAACTGTTTTTT. This codes for CASSFQGGSEKLFF.

V and J are TRBV5-5 and TRBJ1-2; a weak D match, TRBD1 (6 bases). This CDR3 comprises 13 residues. The ends were cut back, 0 bases at V and 12 bases at J, with 15 bases in the middle. CDR1 and CDR2 (germline): SGHKS, YYEKEE (reference sequence). The CDR3 nucleotides read TGTGCCAGCAGCTTGGAATTTCAGGGGTCCCACACCTTC. Translating it yields CASSLEFQGSHTF.

J is TRBJ2-2 and V is TRBV5-1, with 9 bases aligning to TRBD1. Trimming removed 3 bases from V and 0 bases from J; junction bases left unmatched: 3. CDR3 length: 16 amino acids. The germline CDR1 and CDR2 sequences are SGHRS and YFSETQ. The CDR3 DNA reads TGCGCCAGCAGCTCCGGGACAGGGACGAACACCGGGGAGCTGTTTTTT. Encoded protein: CASSSGTGTNTGELFF.